The sequence of this T cell receptor (beta chain) was determined in a study of T cell responses to AZD1222 COVID-19 vaccine. Study findings and constraints: CD4 TCRs linked to vaccination spanned spike, dominating at 160-218 and 743-854.

This clone is a singleton in its sample. Its antigen remains unknown. The V end lost 3 bases, the J end lost 3 bases, and 15 bases lay between the germline ends. The CDR3 is 16 residues long. From germline, CDR1 is MGHRA and CDR2 YSYEKL. Assay: immunoSEQ multiplex PCR; the TCRdb copy retains only in-frame clones and omits some. Of 42,000 or so clones in the sample, approximately 88% were seen once. The chain has TRBV4-1 and TRBJ1-5, with unresolved D. Here the sequenced sample was peripheral blood, taken 28 days after the second dose of the MenACWY control vaccine. This TCR was recovered from an adult who received the MenACWY meningococcal vaccine as a control. As DNA, the CDR3 is TGCGCCAGCAGCCAGGAGCTACGGGCCTACAATCAGCCCCAGCATTTT. Its protein is CASSQELRAYNQPQHF.